The source of this T cell receptor beta chain is a study of identical twins. Whole-study results and caveats: Analyses based on zero insertions could be partly confounded by invariant MAIT and iNKT cells. Among beta out-of-frame sequences, excess sharing between twins appeared weaker.

Germline V gene data show CDR1 as SEHNR and CDR2 as FQNEAQ (reference sequence). The CDR3 covers 13 residues. Deletions cut 0 bases from V and 5 bases from J, with 5 bases between. TCRdb processed the 5' RACE reads anew with MiXCR; each CDR3 protein has one entry. The table includes approximately 300,000 distinct CDR3 sequences, roughly 9% detected once. The table lists this clonotype with many counts. No antigen is known for it. Among all donors, each was a healthy Caucasian. These data were also filed under a second study, of yellow fever vaccine responses in identical twins. That paper adds: Reportedly, twins' vaccine T cell responses looked partly convergent and partly personalized.

The J gene is TRBJ2-1, the V gene TRBV7-9; no reliable D call. Input material: CD8+ T cells sorted from blood. This TCR came from a woman under 30 in good health. CDR3 amino acids: CASSLAPHNEQFF. The CDR3 DNA is TGTGCCAGCAGCTTAGCGCCCCACAATGAGCAGTTCTTC.